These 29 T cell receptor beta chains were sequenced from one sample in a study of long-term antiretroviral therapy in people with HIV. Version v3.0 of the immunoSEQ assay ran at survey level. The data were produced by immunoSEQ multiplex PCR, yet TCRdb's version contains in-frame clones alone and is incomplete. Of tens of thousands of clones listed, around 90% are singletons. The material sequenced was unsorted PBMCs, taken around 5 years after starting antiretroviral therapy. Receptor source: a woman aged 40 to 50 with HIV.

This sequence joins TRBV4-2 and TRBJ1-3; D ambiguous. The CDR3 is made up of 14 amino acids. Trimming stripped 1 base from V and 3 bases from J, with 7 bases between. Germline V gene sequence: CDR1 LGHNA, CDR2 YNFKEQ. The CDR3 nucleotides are TGTGCCAGCAGCCAAGTGTCGGGTGGAAACACCATATATTTT. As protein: CASSQVSGGNTIYF.

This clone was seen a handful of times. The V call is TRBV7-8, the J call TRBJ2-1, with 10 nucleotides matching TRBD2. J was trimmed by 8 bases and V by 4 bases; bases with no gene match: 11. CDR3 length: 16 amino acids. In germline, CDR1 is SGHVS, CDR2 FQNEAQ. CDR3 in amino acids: CASSSLLAGGPYEQFF. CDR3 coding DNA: TGTGCCAGCAGCTCCCTTTTAGCGGGAGGCCCCTATGAGCAGTTCTTC.

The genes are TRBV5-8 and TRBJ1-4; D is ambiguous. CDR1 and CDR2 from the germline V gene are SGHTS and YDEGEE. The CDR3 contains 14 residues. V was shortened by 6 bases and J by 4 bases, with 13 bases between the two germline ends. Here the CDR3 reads CASTDRLINEKLFF. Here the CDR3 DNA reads TGTGCCAGCACGGACCGACTGATTAATGAAAAACTGTTTTTT.

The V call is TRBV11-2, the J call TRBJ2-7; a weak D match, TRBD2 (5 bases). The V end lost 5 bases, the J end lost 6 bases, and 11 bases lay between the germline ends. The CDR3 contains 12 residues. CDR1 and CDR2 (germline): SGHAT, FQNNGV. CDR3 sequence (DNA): TGTGCCAGCAGCCCATGGCGGGTCGAGCAGTACTTC. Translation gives CASSPWRVEQYF.

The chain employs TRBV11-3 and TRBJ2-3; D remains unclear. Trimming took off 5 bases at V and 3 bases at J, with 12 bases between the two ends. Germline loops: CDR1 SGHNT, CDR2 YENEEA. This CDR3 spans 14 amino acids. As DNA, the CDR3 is TGTGCCAGCAGCGCCTCTTACAGTACAGATACGCAGTATTTT. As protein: CASSASYSTDTQYF.

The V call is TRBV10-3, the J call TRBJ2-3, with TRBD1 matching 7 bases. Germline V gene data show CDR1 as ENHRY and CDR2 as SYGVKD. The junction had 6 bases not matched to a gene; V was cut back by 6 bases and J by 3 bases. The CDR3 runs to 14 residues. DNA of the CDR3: TGTGCCATCAGGGCAACAGGGGAGACAGATACGCAGTATTTT. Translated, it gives CAIRATGETDTQYF.

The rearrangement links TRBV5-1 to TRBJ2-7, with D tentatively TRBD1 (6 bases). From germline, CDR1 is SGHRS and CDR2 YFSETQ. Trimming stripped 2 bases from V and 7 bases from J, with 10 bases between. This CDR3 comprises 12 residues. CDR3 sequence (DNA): TGCGCCAGCAGCTTACAGGGTTGGGAGCAGTACTTC. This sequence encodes CASSLQGWEQYF.

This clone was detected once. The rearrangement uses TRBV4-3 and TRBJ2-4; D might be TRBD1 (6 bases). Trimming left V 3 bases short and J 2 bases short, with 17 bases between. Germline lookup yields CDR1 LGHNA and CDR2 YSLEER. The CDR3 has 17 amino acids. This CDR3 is CASSHTGTSKSKNIQYF. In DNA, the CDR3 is TGCGCCAGCAGCCACACAGGGACATCCAAATCCAAAAACATTCAGTACTTC.

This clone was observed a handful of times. The CDR3 DNA reads TGCGCCAGCAGCTTGGAAGAGGGGGCGCGTGGAGATACGCAGTATTTT. The encoded protein is CASSLEEGARGDTQYF. The genes are TRBV5-1 and TRBJ2-3, with 7 bases matching TRBD1. The CDR3 totals 16 residues. CDR1 and CDR2 (germline): SGHRS, YFSETQ. Trimming cost V 0 bases and J 5 bases; bases outside gene matches: 9.

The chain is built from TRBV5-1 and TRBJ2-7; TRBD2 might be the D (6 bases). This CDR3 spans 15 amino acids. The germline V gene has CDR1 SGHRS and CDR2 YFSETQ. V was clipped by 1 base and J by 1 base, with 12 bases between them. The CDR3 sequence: CASSLSGDLSYEQYF. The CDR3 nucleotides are TGCGCCAGCAGCTTGTCGGGGGACCTATCCTACGAGCAGTACTTC.

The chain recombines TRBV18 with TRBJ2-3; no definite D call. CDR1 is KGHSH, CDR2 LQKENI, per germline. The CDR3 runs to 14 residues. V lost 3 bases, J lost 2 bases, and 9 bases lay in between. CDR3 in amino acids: CASSPRRSTDTQYF. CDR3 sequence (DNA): TGTGCCAGCTCACCGCGGAGATCCACAGATACGCAGTATTTT.

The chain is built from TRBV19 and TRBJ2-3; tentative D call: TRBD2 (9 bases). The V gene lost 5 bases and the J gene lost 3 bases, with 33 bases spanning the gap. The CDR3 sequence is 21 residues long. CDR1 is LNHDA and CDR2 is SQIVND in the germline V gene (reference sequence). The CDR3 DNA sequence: TGTGCCAGTAGTGCGCCCAGGGGGCAGGCTAGCGGGATGGTTTGGACAGATACGCAGTATTTT. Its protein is CASSAPRGQASGMVWTDTQYF.

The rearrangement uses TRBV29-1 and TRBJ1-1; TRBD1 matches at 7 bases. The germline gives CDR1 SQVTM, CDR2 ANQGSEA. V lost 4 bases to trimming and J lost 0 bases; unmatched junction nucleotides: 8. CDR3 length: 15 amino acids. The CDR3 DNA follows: TGCAGCGTTGGAGGGGGCGGATACCTGAACACTGAAGCTTTCTTT. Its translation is CSVGGGGYLNTEAFF. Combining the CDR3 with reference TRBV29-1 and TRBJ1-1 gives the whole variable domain SAVISQKPSRDICQRGTSLTIQCQVDSQVTMMFWYRQQPGQSLTLIATANQGSEATYESGFVIDKFPISRPNLTFSTLTVSNMSPEDSSIYLCSVGGGGYLNTEAFFGQGTRLTVV.

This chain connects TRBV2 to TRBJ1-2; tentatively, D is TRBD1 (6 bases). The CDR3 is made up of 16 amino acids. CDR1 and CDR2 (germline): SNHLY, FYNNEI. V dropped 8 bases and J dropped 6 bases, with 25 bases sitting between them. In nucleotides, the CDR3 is TGTGCCAGCCTTCAAGAACCAGGACAGCGTATAGATGGCTACACCTTC. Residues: CASLQEPGQRIDGYTF.

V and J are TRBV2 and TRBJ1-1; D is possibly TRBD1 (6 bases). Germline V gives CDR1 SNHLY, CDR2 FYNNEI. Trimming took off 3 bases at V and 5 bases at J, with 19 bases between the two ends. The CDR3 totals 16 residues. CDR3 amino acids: CASSDHGGGRKTEAFF. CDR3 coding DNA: TGTGCCAGCAGTGACCATGGGGGGGGGCGGAAGACTGAAGCTTTCTTT. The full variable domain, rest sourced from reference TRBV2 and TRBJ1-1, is EPEVTQTPSHQVTQMGQEVILRCVPISNHLYFYWYRQILGQKVEFLVSFYNNEISEKSEIFDDQFSVERPDGSNFTLKIRSTKLEDSAMYFCASSDHGGGRKTEAFFGQGTRLTVV.

This CDR3 is CATEQGDYGYTF. CDR3 coding DNA: TGTGCCACTGAACAGGGCGACTATGGCTACACCTTC. The genes are TRBV2 and TRBJ1-2; TRBD1 is a possible D gene (6 bases). V was clipped by 10 bases and J by 3 bases, with 12 bases between them. In germline, CDR1 is SNHLY, CDR2 FYNNEI. The CDR3 contains 12 residues. The variable domain in full, with the rest retrieved from reference TRBV2 and TRBJ1-2, is EPEVTQTPSHQVTQMGQEVILRCVPISNHLYFYWYRQILGQKVEFLVSFYNNEISEKSEIFDDQFSVERPDGSNFTLKIRSTKLEDSAMYFCATEQGDYGYTFGSGTRLTVV.

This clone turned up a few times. The CDR3 sequence is CASSLGGVPFF. The CDR3 region has the DNA TGCGCCAGCAGCTTGGGGGGGGTGCCGTTCTTC. The chain carries TRBV5-1 and TRBJ2-1, with TRBD2 as a possible D gene (6 bases). Trimming removed 0 bases from V and 15 bases from J, with 10 bases in between. Germline V gene sequence: CDR1 SGHRS, CDR2 YFSETQ. The CDR3 has 11 residues.

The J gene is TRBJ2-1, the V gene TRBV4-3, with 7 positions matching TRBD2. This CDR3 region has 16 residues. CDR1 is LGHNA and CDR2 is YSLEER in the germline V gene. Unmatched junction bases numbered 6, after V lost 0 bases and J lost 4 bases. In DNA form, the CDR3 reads TGCGCCAGCAGCCAAGATCTAGCGGAAAAGTACAATGAGCAGTTCTTC. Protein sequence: CASSQDLAEKYNEQFF.

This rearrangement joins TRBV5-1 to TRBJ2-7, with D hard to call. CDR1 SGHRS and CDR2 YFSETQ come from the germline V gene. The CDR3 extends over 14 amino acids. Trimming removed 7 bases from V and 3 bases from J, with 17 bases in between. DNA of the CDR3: TGCGCCAGCGCCATCGTACCCCAGAGCTACGAGCAGTACTTC. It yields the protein CASAIVPQSYEQYF.

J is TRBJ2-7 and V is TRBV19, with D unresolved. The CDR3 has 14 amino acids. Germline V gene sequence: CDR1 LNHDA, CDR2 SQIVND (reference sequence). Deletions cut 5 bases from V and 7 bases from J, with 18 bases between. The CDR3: CASSRSPPYEEQYF. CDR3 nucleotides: TGTGCCAGTAGTCGAAGTCCTCCTTATGAGGAGCAGTACTTC.

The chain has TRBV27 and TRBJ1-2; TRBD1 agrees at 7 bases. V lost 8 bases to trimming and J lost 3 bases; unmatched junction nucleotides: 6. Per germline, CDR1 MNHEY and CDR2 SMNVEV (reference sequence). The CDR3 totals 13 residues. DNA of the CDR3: TGTGCCAGCCGGGACAGATTGGACTATGGCTACACCTTC. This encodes CASRDRLDYGYTF.

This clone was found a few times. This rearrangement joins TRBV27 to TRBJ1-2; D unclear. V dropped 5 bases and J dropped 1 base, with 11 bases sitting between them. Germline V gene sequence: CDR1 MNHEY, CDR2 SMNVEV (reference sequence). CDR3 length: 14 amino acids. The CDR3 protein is CASSPSSLNYGYTF. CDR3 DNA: TGTGCCAGCAGTCCCTCATCACTTAACTATGGCTACACCTTC.

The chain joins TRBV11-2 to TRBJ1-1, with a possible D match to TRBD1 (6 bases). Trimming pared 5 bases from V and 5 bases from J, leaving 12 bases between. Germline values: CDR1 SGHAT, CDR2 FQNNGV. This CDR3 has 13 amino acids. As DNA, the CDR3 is TGTGCCAGCAGCAAATCAGGACAGACTGAAGCTTTCTTT. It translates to CASSKSGQTEAFF.

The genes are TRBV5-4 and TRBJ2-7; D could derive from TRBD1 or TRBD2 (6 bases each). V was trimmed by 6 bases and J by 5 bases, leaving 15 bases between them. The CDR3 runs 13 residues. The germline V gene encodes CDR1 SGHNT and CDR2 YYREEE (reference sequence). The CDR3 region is CASKYPGADEQYF. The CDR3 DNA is TGTGCCAGCAAGTATCCGGGGGCCGACGAGCAGTACTTC.

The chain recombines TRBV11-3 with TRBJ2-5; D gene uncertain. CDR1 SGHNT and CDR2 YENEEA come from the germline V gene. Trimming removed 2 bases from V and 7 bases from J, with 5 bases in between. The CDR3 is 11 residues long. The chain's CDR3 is CASSLTGTQYF. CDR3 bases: TGTGCCAGCAGCTTAACCGGGACCCAGTACTTC. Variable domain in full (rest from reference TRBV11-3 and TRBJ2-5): EAGVVQSPRYKIIEKKQPVAFWCNPISGHNTLYWYLQNLGQGPELLIRYENEEAVDDSQLPKDRFSAERLKGVDSTLKIQPAELGDSAVYLCASSLTGTQYFGPGTRLLVL.

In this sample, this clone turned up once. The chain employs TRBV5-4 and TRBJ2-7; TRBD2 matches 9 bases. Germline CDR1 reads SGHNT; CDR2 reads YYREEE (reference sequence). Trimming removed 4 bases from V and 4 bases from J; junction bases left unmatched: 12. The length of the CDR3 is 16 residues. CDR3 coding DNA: TGTGCCAGCAGCCCAAATAGCGGGAGTGGTCGGTACGAGCAGTACTTC. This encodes CASSPNSGSGRYEQYF. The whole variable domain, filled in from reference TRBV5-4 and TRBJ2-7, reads ETGVTQSPTHLIKTRGQQVTLRCSSQSGHNTVSWYQQALGQGPQFIFQYYREEENGRGNFPPRFSGLQFPNYSSELNVNALELDDSALYLCASSPNSGSGRYEQYFGPGTRLTVT.

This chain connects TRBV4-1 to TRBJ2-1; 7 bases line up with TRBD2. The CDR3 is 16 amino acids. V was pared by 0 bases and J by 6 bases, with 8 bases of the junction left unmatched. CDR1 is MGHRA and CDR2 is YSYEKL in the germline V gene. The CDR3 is CASSQEGLPTSNEQFF. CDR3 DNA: TGCGCCAGCAGCCAAGAGGGACTACCAACCTCCAATGAGCAGTTCTTC.

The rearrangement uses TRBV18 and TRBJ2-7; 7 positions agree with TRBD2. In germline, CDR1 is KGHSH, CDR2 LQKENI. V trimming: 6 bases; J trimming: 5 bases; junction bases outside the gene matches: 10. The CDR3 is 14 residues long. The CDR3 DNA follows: TGTGCCAGCTCGTTTGCGGGAGATATGAACGAGCAGTACTTC. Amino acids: CASSFAGDMNEQYF.

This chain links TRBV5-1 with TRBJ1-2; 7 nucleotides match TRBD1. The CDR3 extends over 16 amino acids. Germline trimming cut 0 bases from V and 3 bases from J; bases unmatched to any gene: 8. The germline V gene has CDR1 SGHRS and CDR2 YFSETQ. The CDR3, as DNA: TGCGCCAGCAGCTTGGCGGCCAGGGGACAGCACTATGGCTACACCTTC. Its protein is CASSLAARGQHYGYTF.